This is a list of T cell receptor beta chains from one sample in a study of T-cell reconstitution after alpha-beta-depleted transplantation in children. From the PCR reads, TCRdb called clonotypes with MiXCR, one entry per CDR3 protein. This sample yields some 390,000 distinct CDR3 sequences, of which roughly 21% are seen a single time; 3.8% belongs to the top ten. This specimen consisted of PBMCs from the stem cell graft donor, obtained from the stem cell graft. The receptors were sampled from a human donor who donated a stem cell graft to a child with acute myeloid leukemia. Both conserved end residues are part of each CDR3. D genes are given only for firm matches. The listing skips clone size in some rows; elsewhere it reads once, few, many or a size class.

j_call	d_call	clone_size	v_call	cdr3_aa	cdr3_nt
TRBJ2-1	-	-	TRBV12-3/TRBV12-4	CASGERNPYNEQFF	TGTGCCAGCGGGGAACGGAATCCCTACAATGAGCAGTTCTTC
TRBJ2-7	-	few	TRBV12-3/TRBV12-4	CASSFTGQSYEQYF	TGTGCCAGCAGTTTTACAGGGCAATCCTACGAGCAGTACTTC
TRBJ2-7	-	-	TRBV12-3/TRBV12-4	CASSSTGPHEQYF	TGTGCCAGCAGCTCCACAGGGCCCCACGAGCAGTACTTC
TRBJ2-1	TRBD1	many	TRBV29-1	CSVVRTGNTDAGNEQFF	TGCAGCGTTGTTCGGACAGGGAATACCGACGCCGGCAATGAGCAGTTCTTC
TRBJ2-7	-	many	TRBV20-1	CSARGTNKGYEQYF	TGCAGTGCCCGCGGGACCAATAAAGGATACGAGCAGTACTTC
TRBJ2-7	TRBD2	few	TRBV3-1	CASSHSGSFNYEQYF	TGTGCCAGCAGCCATAGCGGGAGTTTCAACTACGAGCAGTACTTC
TRBJ2-1	TRBD2	-	TRBV20-1	CSATAVSGRTEQFF	TGCAGTGCTACGGCGGTTAGCGGGAGGACCGAGCAGTTCTTC
TRBJ2-5	TRBD1	many	TRBV27	CASTIKDRAPNQPGQETQYF	TGTGCCAGCACCATAAAAGACAGGGCACCGAACCAACCGGGCCAAGAGACCCAGTACTTC
TRBJ2-7	TRBD2	few	TRBV20-1	CSAQTSGGSYEQYF	TGCAGTGCCCAGACTAGCGGGGGATCCTACGAGCAGTACTTC
TRBJ2-5	-	many	TRBV12-3/TRBV12-4	CASRDRNEETQYF	TGTGCCAGCAGAGACAGGAACGAAGAGACCCAGTACTTC
TRBJ2-1	TRBD2	few	TRBV7-2	CASSWPGLAGDNEQFF	TGTGCCAGCAGCTGGCCGGGACTAGCGGGAGACAATGAGCAGTTCTTC
TRBJ2-7	-	-	TRBV20-1	CSASRAAPQTYEQYF	TGCAGTGCTAGCAGGGCGGCCCCCCAAACCTACGAGCAGTACTTC
TRBJ1-1	-	-	TRBV15	CATSRNVKNTEAFF	TGTGCCACCAGCAGAAACGTCAAGAACACTGAAGCTTTCTTT
TRBJ2-3	TRBD2	many	TRBV12-3/TRBV12-4	CASSSLAGGTDTQYF	TGTGCCAGCAGCTCCCTAGCGGGAGGGACAGATACGCAGTATTTT
TRBJ2-7	-	-	TRBV7-2	CASSQGQEWLEQYF	TGTGCCAGCAGCCAAGGGCAGGAATGGCTCGAGCAGTACTTC
TRBJ2-7	-	-	TRBV7-3	CASSLTGGHNSYEQYF	TGTGCCAGCAGCTTAACGGGTGGACACAATTCCTACGAGCAGTACTTC
TRBJ2-7	-	-	TRBV5-1	CASSLTGNPSDEQYF	TGCGCCAGCAGCTTGACGGGAAACCCATCTGACGAGCAGTACTTC
TRBJ2-1	TRBD2	few	TRBV11-1	CASSLVGAGDVANEQFF	TGTGCCAGCAGTCTGGTGGGAGCGGGAGACGTAGCCAATGAGCAGTTCTTC
TRBJ2-2	-	few	TRBV20-1	CSASLLSGNTGELFF	TGCAGTGCTAGTCTGTTGTCAGGGAACACCGGGGAGCTGTTTTTT
TRBJ2-1	-	once	TRBV4-1	CASSQPPGQGSNEQFF	TGCGCCAGCAGCCAACCTCCGGGACAAGGGTCCAATGAGCAGTTCTTC
TRBJ1-1	-	many	TRBV29-1	CSVEKGQVNTEAFF	TGCAGCGTTGAAAAGGGCCAGGTGAACACTGAAGCTTTCTTT
TRBJ2-1	-	once	TRBV21-1	CASSPATGGGSYNEQFF	TGTGCCAGCAGCCCAGCGACAGGGGGTGGGTCCTACAATGAGCAGTTCTTC
TRBJ2-3	-	few	TRBV12-3/TRBV12-4	CASSFTLAADTQYF	TGTGCCAGCAGTTTTACGTTAGCGGCAGATACGCAGTATTTT
TRBJ2-1	TRBD1	few	TRBV5-1	CASSLADRRYNEQFF	TGCGCCAGCAGCTTGGCGGACAGGCGCTACAATGAGCAGTTCTTC
TRBJ2-1	-	many	TRBV28	CASTNPPPPGDEQFF	TGTGCCAGCACTAATCCTCCCCCCCCCGGGGATGAGCAGTTCTTC
TRBJ2-7	TRBD2	-	TRBV20-1	CSARGGTSGGTYEQYF	TGCAGTGCTAGAGGGGGGACTAGCGGGGGAACCTACGAGCAGTACTTC
TRBJ1-3	-	-	TRBV28	CASSLQGHGNTIYF	TGTGCCAGCAGTTTACAGGGTCATGGAAACACCATATATTTT
TRBJ2-1	-	few	TRBV5-1	CASSSYSSYNEQFF	TGCGCCAGCAGCTCGTACAGCTCCTACAATGAGCAGTTCTTC
TRBJ2-2	TRBD2	-	TRBV3-1	CASRDLDGRTETGELFF	TGTGCCAGCAGAGATCTGGACGGGAGGACGGAGACCGGGGAGCTGTTTTTT
TRBJ2-6	-	many	TRBV29-1	CSVEEGVSSGGANVLTF	TGCAGCGTTGAAGAGGGGGTTAGTTCCGGTGGGGCCAACGTCCTGACTTTC
TRBJ2-7	-	-	TRBV25-1	CASSRASSSYEQYF	TGTGCCAGCAGTAGGGCTTCTTCCTCCTACGAGCAGTACTTC
TRBJ2-3	TRBD2	few	TRBV25-1	CASSGSGTTTDTQYF	TGTGCCAGCAGTGGCTCCGGGACTACCACAGATACGCAGTATTTT
TRBJ2-3	TRBD2	-	TRBV4-2	CASSQREREGRSDTQYF	TGTGCCAGCAGCCAAAGGGAGCGGGAGGGCCGGTCAGATACGCAGTATTTT
TRBJ2-1	-	many	TRBV24-1	CATSDSLDIEQFF	TGTGCCACCAGTGACTCGTTGGATATTGAGCAGTTCTTC
TRBJ2-5	TRBD1	few	TRBV24-1	CATSDDDRAQETQYF	TGTGCCACCAGTGACGATGACAGGGCCCAAGAGACCCAGTACTTC
TRBJ2-1	-	-	TRBV9	CASSVREYNEQFF	TGTGCCAGCAGCGTAAGGGAGTACAATGAGCAGTTCTTC
TRBJ2-3	-	few	TRBV7-8	CASSDGRLGADTQYF	TGTGCCAGCAGCGATGGGCGCCTCGGGGCAGATACGCAGTATTTT
TRBJ2-7	TRBD1	-	TRBV7-9	CASSSTPGQSYEQYF	TGTGCCAGCAGCAGTACTCCGGGACAGAGCTACGAGCAGTACTTC
TRBJ1-5	TRBD1	many	TRBV6-5	CASSSRDRGNQPQHF	TGTGCCAGCAGTTCAAGGGACAGGGGGAATCAGCCCCAGCATTTT
TRBJ2-7	-	few	TRBV5-6	CASSWDGPYEQYF	TGTGCCAGCAGCTGGGACGGCCCCTACGAGCAGTACTTC
TRBJ2-3	-	-	TRBV24-1	CATSVGWGSGGTDTQYF	TGTGCCACCAGCGTTGGTTGGGGGAGTGGGGGCACAGATACGCAGTATTTT
TRBJ2-3	TRBD2	-	TRBV7-3	CASSGGSGTTDTQYF	TGTGCCAGCAGTGGTGGAAGCGGGACTACAGATACGCAGTATTTT
TRBJ1-5	TRBD1	few	TRBV7-8	CASSAGTAFNQPQHF	TGTGCCAGCAGCGCAGGGACAGCTTTCAATCAGCCCCAGCATTTT
TRBJ1-1	-	-	TRBV27	CASRRGTEAFF	TGTGCCAGCCGGAGGGGCACTGAAGCTTTCTTT
TRBJ1-3	-	-	TRBV10-3	CATREFGNTIYF	TGTGCCACCAGGGAGTTCGGAAACACCATATATTTT
TRBJ2-1	-	-	TRBV20-1	CSRRDSFYNEQFF	TGCAGTCGACGGGACTCCTTCTACAATGAGCAGTTCTTC
TRBJ2-1	TRBD2	-	TRBV20-1	CSASFRRGLASYNEQFF	TGCAGTGCTAGCTTTCGCCGGGGACTAGCGAGTTACAATGAGCAGTTCTTC
TRBJ2-1	-	few	TRBV5-6	CASSSPWTLQSSSFF	TGTGCCAGCAGCTCCCCCTGGACCCTTCAGTCCAGCTCGTTCTTC
TRBJ1-2	TRBD1	-	TRBV27	CASSTRTGGRAYGYTF	TGTGCCAGCAGTACACGAACAGGGGGTCGAGCCTATGGCTACACCTTC
TRBJ2-5	-	few	TRBV7-2	CASSLGSRNQYF	TGTGCCAGCAGCTTGGGCTCCCGGAACCAGTACTTC
TRBJ2-5	-	-	TRBV10-3	CAISVGDSQETQYF	TGTGCCATCAGTGTCGGCGATTCCCAAGAGACCCAGTACTTC
TRBJ2-5	TRBD1	many	TRBV6-5	CASSYGRGETQYF	TGTGCCAGCAGTTACGGCAGGGGGGAGACCCAGTACTTC
TRBJ2-3	-	many	TRBV24-1	CATSDPSGTDTQYF	TGTGCCACCAGTGACCCGAGCGGGACAGATACGCAGTATTTT
TRBJ2-1	TRBD1	-	TRBV20-1	CSATPSGGEQFF	TGCAGTGCGACACCCTCAGGGGGAGAGCAGTTCTTC
TRBJ2-1	-	few	TRBV12-3/TRBV12-4	CASSLVLANNNEQFF	TGTGCCAGCAGTTTAGTGCTAGCGAATAACAATGAGCAGTTCTTC